This TCR beta chain came from a study of CD8 T cells in Susac syndrome. Across the whole study: When their blood was taken, patients with Susac syndrome were therapy-naive, taking corticosteroids, or taking intravenous immunoglobulin alone.

Purification of the CD8+ and CD4+ T cells relied on negative isolation, and TEMRA cells underwent FACS enrichment. V lost 3 bases and J lost 2, with 16 bases in between. The CDR3 is made up of 15 amino acids. Germline loops: CDR1 SQVTM, CDR2 ANQGSEA. Random hexamers primed reverse transcription of about 0.5 to 1 ug RNA. TCRdb redid the calling of the immunoSEQ multiplex PCR reads with MiXCR, one entry per CDR3 protein. The sample yields under 95,000 distinct CDR3 sequences, about 95% seen once. The TCR comes from a human donor with Susac syndrome. The specimen was CD8+ T cells from PBMCs. V and J are TRBV29-1 and TRBJ1-2, with D tentatively TRBD1 (5 bases). The CDR3 protein is CSVEGGARGNYGYTF. Written as DNA, the CDR3 is TGCAGCGTTGAGGGAGGGGCGCGGGGCAACTATGGCTACACCTTC.